These T cell receptor beta chains were read from a single sample in a study of T cells in Graves' hyperthyroidism and ophthalmopathy. Each CDR3 protein gets one entry after TCRdb re-called the multiplex PCR reads with MiXCR. Here the sample spans 500,000 to 800,000 distinct CDR3 sequences, nearly 45% being singletons. Sequencing was performed on peripheral blood or thyroid tissue (not recorded which). These receptors all stem from an adult man with Graves' disease, either hyperthyroidism or ophthalmopathy (not recorded which). CDR3s include the opening cysteine and the closing phenylalanine or tryptophan. The D gene is left open where the match is weak. The size of a clone is reported for some rows only, either as once, few or many, or as a class for expanded clones.

cdr3_nt	cdr3_aa	d_call	j_call	v_call	clone_size
TGCAGCGTTCTCTCAGGAGTCCACTACGAGCAGTACTTC	CSVLSGVHYEQYF	-	TRBJ2-7	TRBV29-1	many
TGCAGTGAGGACCTTGAGACCCAGTACTTC	CSEDLETQYF	-	TRBJ2-5	TRBV20-1	-
TGTGCCAGCAGTATGGAGACAGATTACTATGGCTACACCTTC	CASSMETDYYGYTF	-	TRBJ1-2	TRBV10-3	-
TGTGCCAGCAGCGAAAGACAGGGGTGGCGAAGGGGCTACACCTTC	CASSERQGWRRGYTF	TRBD1	TRBJ1-2	TRBV7-8	-
TGTGCCAGCCGAGCAAACAATGGCTACACCTTC	CASRANNGYTF	-	TRBJ1-2	TRBV7-9	many
TGTGCCAGCAGTACAGGGGTGTCTCAGCCCCAGCATTTT	CASSTGVSQPQHF	TRBD1	TRBJ1-5	TRBV2	many
TGTGCCAGCAGCTTAGAGGGGGCGTCGTATCAGCCCCAGCATTTT	CASSLEGASYQPQHF	TRBD1	TRBJ1-5	TRBV7-9	-
TGTGCCACCAGCAGTGAAATTAAGGTACGGCCCCAGCATTTT	CATSSEIKVRPQHF	-	TRBJ1-5	TRBV15	-
TGCGCCAGCAGCTTGAGACTAGCGGCGCCCTACGAGCAGTACTTC	CASSLRLAAPYEQYF	TRBD2	TRBJ2-7	TRBV5-1	-
TGTGCCAGCTCACCAGGGGGTTATGATTCACCCCTCCACTTT	CASSPGGYDSPLHF	-	TRBJ1-6	TRBV18	once
TGTGCCACCAGCAGCTATCGGGACAGGGCTTCCGGCTACACCTTC	CATSSYRDRASGYTF	TRBD1	TRBJ1-2	TRBV15	-
TGCGCCAGCACCCAGAGCGGGGAAGAGGCGGAGACCCAGTACTTC	CASTQSGEEAETQYF	TRBD2	TRBJ2-5	TRBV5-1	-
TGTGCCAGCAGTCGACAGGGGGTGGCTTCACCCCTCCACTTT	CASSRQGVASPLHF	TRBD1	TRBJ1-6	TRBV25-1	-
TGTGCCAGCGGCGAGGGCTTAGGCAATCAGCCCCAGCATTTT	CASGEGLGNQPQHF	-	TRBJ1-5	TRBV19	-
TGTGCCATCAGTGATCTCCTGACTGGGACAGGGGTTAACACTGAAGCTTTCTTT	CAISDLLTGTGVNTEAFF	TRBD1	TRBJ1-1	TRBV10-3	-
TGCAGCGGGGGGGACAGGGGGCTAACCGGGGAGCTGTTTTTT	CSGGDRGLTGELFF	TRBD1	TRBJ2-2	TRBV29-1	-
TGTGCCAGCTCCACGGCAGCCTTTGACACTGAAGCTTTCTTT	CASSTAAFDTEAFF	-	TRBJ1-1	TRBV9	few
TGTGCCACCAGCAGAAGACAGCCTAACACTGAAGCTTTCTTT	CATSRRQPNTEAFF	-	TRBJ1-1	TRBV15	-
TGTGCCAGCACCGATATCGGGGCTAGCGGGACAGGGGAGACCCAGTACTTC	CASTDIGASGTGETQYF	-	TRBJ2-5	TRBV7-8	-
TGTGCCAGCAGCCCGTGGCCCCCCCAAGAGACCCAGTACTTC	CASSPWPPQETQYF	-	TRBJ2-5	TRBV2	-
TGTGCCAGTAGTTGGAACAGTCAAAGCTATGGCTACACCTTC	CASSWNSQSYGYTF	-	TRBJ1-2	TRBV19	-
TGTGCCACCAGTGTAACAGGGGCCCCGAACACCGGGGAGCTGTTTTTT	CATSVTGAPNTGELFF	TRBD1	TRBJ2-2	TRBV24-1	-
TGTGCCAGCAGCCTTGCGGACAGGCCTAACTATGGCTACACCTTC	CASSLADRPNYGYTF	TRBD1	TRBJ1-2	TRBV7-9	many
TGTGCCATCAGGTTAGGGACAGGGAACACTGAAGCTTTCTTT	CAIRLGTGNTEAFF	TRBD1	TRBJ1-1	TRBV10-3	-
TGTGCCACCAGCAGAAGTAGCGGGTTGGGAGAGACCCAGTACTTC	CATSRSSGLGETQYF	TRBD2	TRBJ2-5	TRBV15	-
TGTGCCAGCAGCGACTCGACAGCAACTAATGAAAAACTGTTTTTT	CASSDSTATNEKLFF	-	TRBJ1-4	TRBV9	-
TGTGCCAGCAGCTTTGACTACATAAATTCACCCCTCCACTTT	CASSFDYINSPLHF	-	TRBJ1-6	TRBV7-9	many
TGTGCCAGTTTCGGGGGTCCTAACTATGGCTACACCTTC	CASFGGPNYGYTF	-	TRBJ1-2	TRBV2	many
TGTGCCAGCAGTAGACAGAATAATGAAAAACTGTTTTTT	CASSRQNNEKLFF	-	TRBJ1-4	TRBV12-3/TRBV12-4	-
TGTGCCAGCAGCGTTGACACCCATAGCAATCAGCCCCAGCATTTT	CASSVDTHSNQPQHF	-	TRBJ1-5	TRBV9	few
TGTGCCAGCAGAAAGACCGGGACAGGGACTTTAAATTCACCCCTCCACTTT	CASRKTGTGTLNSPLHF	TRBD1	TRBJ1-6	TRBV6-1	many
TGCAGCGTTGATCCCGGGTCCTACGAGCAGTACTTC	CSVDPGSYEQYF	-	TRBJ2-7	TRBV29-1	many
TGTGCCAGCAGTGAAATGGGGACTAACTATGGCTACACCTTC	CASSEMGTNYGYTF	-	TRBJ1-2	TRBV2	once
TGTGCCAGCAGTGACTCTACCGGGACGGAGACTTGGGAAAAACTGTTTTTT	CASSDSTGTETWEKLFF	-	TRBJ1-4	TRBV2	-
TGCAGTGTACCTTTCATAGCGGGGGTCGACGAGCAGTACTTC	CSVPFIAGVDEQYF	TRBD2	TRBJ2-7	TRBV20-1	-
TGTGCCAGCAGCGATTGGGGCGGGGGCGAGACCCAGTACTTC	CASSDWGGGETQYF	-	TRBJ2-5	TRBV7-9	few
TGTGCCAGCAGTCAAATCGGCACAGATACGCAGTATTTT	CASSQIGTDTQYF	-	TRBJ2-3	TRBV6-1	-